The 5 T cell receptor beta chains in this list originate from one sample, sequenced in a study of T cell repertoires in ileal Crohn's disease. Clones were sequenced by immunoSEQ multiplex PCR, and TCRdb holds only the in-frame ones, with some missing. The repertoire includes around 15,000 clones, more than 85% of them detected once, and 7.1% sits in the top ten. Regarding time point: inflamed ileum from the surgical specimen. What was sequenced was ileal tissue. These receptors were obtained from an adult with Crohn's disease.

The chain joins TRBV7-3 to TRBJ2-1; D is perhaps TRBD1 (6 bases). This CDR3 has 15 amino acids. The V gene lost 4 bases and the J gene lost 5 bases, with 15 bases spanning the gap. In germline, CDR1 is SGHTA, CDR2 FQGTGA. CDR3 in DNA: TGTGCCAGCAGCTCCCCAGGGGCCGTGCACAATGAGCAGTTCTTC. This sequence encodes CASSSPGAVHNEQFF.

This chain links TRBV11-2 with TRBJ1-2; TRBD1 might be the D (6 bases). Germline V CDR1 and CDR2: SGHAT, FQNNGV. V gave up 5 bases and J gave up 3 bases, with 10 bases separating them. This CDR3 region has 13 residues. CDR3 DNA: TGTGCCAGCAGCCCGGACAGAGACTATGGCTACACCTTC. This gives the protein CASSPDRDYGYTF. Variable domain in full (rest from reference TRBV11-2 and TRBJ1-2): EAGVAQSPRYKIIEKRQSVAFWCNPISGHATLYWYQQILGQGPKLLIQFQNNGVVDDSQLPKDRFSAERLKGVDSTLKIQPAKLEDSAVYLCASSPDRDYGYTFGSGTRLTVV.

The chain carries TRBV5-4 and TRBJ2-7, with a weak D call TRBD1 (6 bases). V lost 10 bases and J 4 bases, leaving 15 bases between the germline ends. The CDR3 spans 12 residues. Germline V lookup: CDR1 SGHNT, CDR2 YYREEE (reference sequence). CDR3 nucleotide sequence: TGTGCCGGAGCCAATCAGGGGTACGAGCAGTACTTC. This sequence encodes CAGANQGYEQYF.

The chain is built from TRBV7-9 and TRBJ1-2, with D unresolved. The V and J ends lost 3 bases and 8 bases respectively, with 10 bases between them. Germline V lookup: CDR1 SEHNR, CDR2 FQNEAQ (reference sequence). CDR3 size: 12 residues. The CDR3 region has the DNA TGTGCCAGCAGCTTGAACCTTGTGGGCTACACCTTC. Amino acid sequence: CASSLNLVGYTF. Supplemented by reference TRBV7-9 and TRBJ1-2, the full variable domain reads DTGVSQNPRHKITKRGQNVTFRCDPISEHNRLYWYRQTLGQGPEFLTYFQNEAQLEKSRLLSDRFSAERPKGSFSTLEIQRTEQGDSAMYLCASSLNLVGYTFGSGTRLTVV.

This clone has a single count. This chain uses TRBV6-5 with TRBJ1-6; D is unclear. Trimming pared 6 bases from V and 7 bases from J, leaving 16 bases between. Per the germline V gene, CDR1 is MNHEY and CDR2 is SVGAGI. The CDR3 length is 15 residues. The CDR3 region is CASRTILTENSPLHF. Here the CDR3 DNA reads TGTGCCAGCAGAACAATCTTGACGGAAAATTCACCCCTCCACTTT.